One and the same sample provided the 6 T cell receptor beta chains below, sequenced in a study of T cells in Graves' hyperthyroidism and ophthalmopathy. The investigators amplified TCR beta CDR3 regions from RNA transcripts. The HTBI primer set served for first-round RT-PCR of the TCR CDR3. TCRdb itself ran the multiplex PCR reads through MiXCR, one entry per CDR3 protein. The sample carries approximately 560,000 distinct CDR3 sequences, around 14% recorded once. Sequenced input: blood. Receptors originate from a woman aged 25 to 45 with Graves' hyperthyroidism.

This clonotype was seen a handful of times. This chain links TRBV27 with TRBJ2-2; D is uncertain. Germline lookup yields CDR1 MNHEY and CDR2 SMNVEV (reference sequence). V dropped 4 bases and J dropped 1 base, with 10 bases sitting between them. The CDR3 runs 15 residues. CDR3 DNA sequence: TGTGCCAGCAGTTACCCCGGGTGGAACACCGGGGAGCTGTTTTTT. It is translated as CASSYPGWNTGELFF.

The rearrangement links TRBV19 to TRBJ1-1; D may be TRBD1 (6 bases). The CDR3 contains 13 residues. Germline CDR1 reads LNHDA; CDR2 reads SQIVND (reference sequence). The ends were cut back, 3 bases at V and 2 bases at J, with 7 bases in the middle. The CDR3 bases are TGTGCCAGTAGTATGGGACACAACACTGAAGCTTTCTTT. Protein product: CASSMGHNTEAFF.

This clonotype has more than one count but fewer than ten. The chain links TRBV7-2 to TRBJ2-1; 10 bases are a match to TRBD2. The CDR3 totals 13 residues. The ends lost 6 bases at V and 16 bases at J; junction bases unmatched: 12. Looked up from germline, CDR1 is SGHTA and CDR2 is FQGNSA. The CDR3 sequence is CASSRERSSGSFF. CDR3 in DNA: TGTGCCAGCAGTCGAGAACGTTCTAGCGGGAGTTTCTTC.

The sample holds a few counts of this clonotype. This chain joins TRBV7-3 and TRBJ2-1; D is perhaps TRBD2 (6 bases). CDR3 size: 15 residues. V was pared by 6 bases and J by 0 bases, with 12 bases between. CDR1 is SGHTA and CDR2 is FQGTGA in the germline V gene. The CDR3: CASSWDLTSYNEQFF. For the CDR3, the DNA is TGTGCCAGCAGTTGGGACTTGACCTCCTACAATGAGCAGTTCTTC.

Points on this clonotype: Given a much more abundant clone one base away, this may be a read error. This chain joins TRBV7-9 and TRBJ2-3, with 7 bases matching TRBD1. V trimming: 5 bases; J trimming: 2 bases; junction bases outside the gene matches: 4. There are 14 residues in the CDR3. In germline, CDR1 is SEHNR, CDR2 FQNEAQ (reference sequence). The CDR3 is CASSRGQITDTQYF. The CDR3 DNA follows: TGTGCCAGCAGCCGGGGACAGATCACAGATACGCAGTATTTT.

This clonotype was recorded a few times. This chain joins TRBV20-1 and TRBJ1-6, with D unclear. This CDR3 has 12 amino acids. Germline values: CDR1 DFQATT, CDR2 SNEGSKA (reference sequence). V lost 6 bases to trimming and J lost 6 bases, with 9 bases between them. Written as DNA, the CDR3 is TGCAGTGCCACGGGCGGTAATTCACCCCTCCACTTT. Amino acids: CSATGGNSPLHF.